The present T cell receptor (beta chain) was sequenced within a study of blood T cell repertoires in COVID-19 (dated by TCRdb to 2019 to 2021). Broadly, across the study: Collaborator samples came from the United States, Italy and Spain and covered acute and convalescent phases of COVID-19. Where available, HLA class I and class II types were obtained from metadata supplied by the sample provider rather than from assay-based typing. The prospective study material was composed of cDNA or gDNA derived from T cells, B-cell-depleted T cells, or PBMCs. Subjects who had been exposed to COVID-19, were actively infected with it, or had recovered from it provided the deeply sampled blood TCRbeta repertoires that made up the dataset. Samples came from the ongoing ImmuneRACE study (first 160 participants) plus 1,254 subjects from 6 global collaborators. The sample metadata nearly always contained a de-identified subject ID, COVID-19 status, age in years and sex. The repertoires were released in a freely available public database meant as a resource for research on the immune response to SARS-CoV-2.

The sample holds one count of this clone. What this receptor recognizes is not known. Per-base quality was not reported, and no clone a single base away is much larger than it. Each collaborating institution followed its own protocols to collect whole blood in K2EDTA tubes. Collaborator samples were shipped for TCRbeta analysis as frozen whole blood, isolated PBMCs, or DNA extracted from either sample type. General study outcomes and caveats: The quantity of clinical and demographic metadata differed by source and by participant and was supplied without curation.

TCRbeta CDR3 regions were amplified from genomic DNA by means of the immunoSEQ Assay, a bias-controlled multiplex PCR. The original methods were these. Nucleated cell counts per sample were estimated from amplification of reference gene primers within the assay. To quantify the absolute abundance of each unique TCRbeta CDR3 rearrangement, sequence reads were collapsed and filtered. For each sample, productive Simpson clonality was calculated as the square root of Simpson's diversity index across productive rearrangements. The table was pulled from immuneACCESS by TCRdb, which kept in-frame rearrangements only. Such tables lose some clones; where checked, under half of the loss comes from unresolved V genes, and the rest has no known cause. V and J calls and clone size are copied from that table; D and trimming were computed from the DNA. For this sample the table gives 65,000 to 70,000 clones, of which 65% to 90% were detected only once. The ten biggest clones cover roughly 1.4% of the sample.

Sequencing input: peripheral blood. The TCR comes from a woman between 55 and 75 years old with acute or convalescent COVID-19.

The nucleotide sequence is given as TGCGCCAGCAGCTTGGCAGGCAGCCAAAACCAGCCCCAGCATTTT. It encodes CASSLAGSQNQPQHF. The chain is made from TRBV5-1 and TRBJ1-5, with the D gene not clear enough to name. CDR1 SGHRS and CDR2 YFSETQ are derived from the germline V gene. Deletion took 0 bases off V and 7 bases off J, with a span of 14 bases between the germline ends. The CDR3 measures 15 amino acids from cysteine to phenylalanine. Kept here is only the CDR3 DNA, which spans 45 bases and is read in frame from base 1.